These 22 T cell receptor beta chains originate from one sample sequenced in a study of cytomegalovirus exposure and HLA in healthy donors. 60 Vbeta and 13 Jbeta primers were used in PCR. This table comes from immunoSEQ multiplex PCR, and its TCRdb copy is limited to in-frame clones, with some not included. The data contain 120,000 to 150,000 clones, around three quarters of them singletons. The specimen was PBMCs. The receptors were gathered from a woman between 40 and 50 years old in good health and CMV-seropositive.

The CDR3 region is CASRDRASNQPQHF. The CDR3 region has the DNA TGTGCCAGCCGGGACAGGGCGAGCAATCAGCCCCAGCATTTT. The rearrangement uses TRBV6-1 and TRBJ1-5; 9 bases match TRBD1. The CDR3 totals 14 residues. With V trimmed by 8 bases and J by 1 base, 3 bases remained unmatched. Germline V gene lookup returns CDR1 MNHNS and CDR2 SASEGT.

The chain carries TRBV4-1 and TRBJ1-3, with D perhaps matching TRBD1 (6 bases). Germline CDR1 reads MGHRA; CDR2 reads YSYEKL. The CDR3 has 16 residues. The V gene lost 1 base and the J gene lost 2 bases, with 12 bases spanning the gap. CDR3 sequence reads: CASSQGADSPGNTIYF. In DNA, the CDR3 is TGCGCCAGCAGCCAAGGTGCGGACAGTCCTGGAAACACCATATATTTT.

V gene TRBV5-1 combines with J gene TRBJ1-1; D is unclear. Trimming shortened V by 1 base and J by 1 base, and 8 bases separated the two germline ends. Germline CDR1 is SGHRS and CDR2 is YFSETQ. CDR3 length: 14 residues. The CDR3 sequence is CASSLNSANTEAFF. For the CDR3, the DNA is TGCGCCAGCAGCTTGAACTCTGCGAACACTGAAGCTTTCTTT.

This sequence joins TRBV6-6 and TRBJ1-5; the D is unclear. V was pared by 0 bases and J by 6 bases, with 12 bases between. The CDR3 is 15 amino acids. From germline, CDR1 is MNHNY and CDR2 SVGAGI (reference sequence). CDR3 sequence reads: CASSYSIYAGQPQHF. In DNA, the CDR3 is TGTGCCAGCAGTTACTCGATCTACGCCGGTCAGCCCCAGCATTTT.

This chain uses TRBV6-6 with TRBJ1-3; no definite D call. The germline V gene has CDR1 MNHNY and CDR2 SVGAGI (reference sequence). With 4 bases removed from V and 4 bases from J, the gap between germline ends came to 11 bases. The CDR3 sequence is 14 residues long. The CDR3 bases are TGTGCCAGCAGTTTACAGATTTTCGGAAACACCATATATTTT. Translating it yields CASSLQIFGNTIYF.

V gene TRBV7-6 combines with J gene TRBJ2-5, with D possibly TRBD1 on 5 matching bases. From germline, CDR1 is SGHVS and CDR2 FNYEAQ. This CDR3 comprises 16 residues. Trimming took 3 bases from V and 1 from J, leaving 15 bases between them. In DNA, the CDR3 is TGTGCCAGCAGCTTTGGGCAGGACATCCTCCAAGAGACCCAGTACTTC. Translating gives CASSFGQDILQETQYF.

The genes are TRBV5-1 and TRBJ1-1, with D possibly matching TRBD1 (5 bases). The CDR3 spans 14 residues. V lost 0 bases and J 3 bases, leaving 9 bases between the germline ends. Germline V gene lookup returns CDR1 SGHRS and CDR2 YFSETQ. CDR3 in amino acids: CASSLAGRDTEAFF. Here the CDR3 DNA reads TGCGCCAGCAGCTTGGCCGGCAGGGACACTGAAGCTTTCTTT.

In its sample, this clone was seen once. This rearrangement joins TRBV6-5 to TRBJ2-5; 10 bases are shared with TRBD1. The V gene's germline CDR1 is MNHEY and CDR2 SVGAGI. The V gene end was trimmed by 9 bases and the J gene end by 5 bases; junction bases not matched to a gene: 12. This CDR3 is 15 amino acids long. CDR3 residues: CASTPVGQGSETQYF. The CDR3 DNA reads TGTGCCAGTACCCCCGTGGGACAGGGGTCGGAGACCCAGTACTTC.

The rearrangement links TRBV6-5 to TRBJ2-1, with D perhaps TRBD2 (5 bases). V was pared by 6 bases and J by 5 bases, with 14 bases between. Per the germline V gene, CDR1 is MNHEY and CDR2 is SVGAGI. The CDR3 spans 14 residues. The CDR3 protein is CASRRTGSNNEQFF. CDR3 nucleotides: TGTGCCAGCAGGAGGACGGGGAGCAACAATGAGCAGTTCTTC.

The chain has TRBV7-9 and TRBJ1-3, with D possibly being TRBD1 (5 bases). The CDR3 has 15 residues. Trimming stripped 3 bases from V and 4 bases from J, with 13 bases between. The germline CDR1 and CDR2 sequences are SEHNR and FQNEAQ (reference sequence). The CDR3 loop is CASSFGGVTGNTIYF. As DNA, the CDR3 is TGTGCCAGCAGCTTCGGGGGTGTTACAGGAAACACCATATATTTT. Full variable domain (missing parts from reference TRBV7-9 and TRBJ1-3): DTGVSQNPRHKITKRGQNVTFRCDPISEHNRLYWYRQTLGQGPEFLTYFQNEAQLEKSRLLSDRFSAERPKGSFSTLEIQRTEQGDSAMYLCASSFGGVTGNTIYFGEGSWLTVV.

The V gene is TRBV10-2, the J gene TRBJ1-1; 7 bases agree with TRBD1. Germline CDR1 WSHSY, CDR2 SAAADI. The CDR3 is made up of 13 amino acids. V was clipped by 2 bases and J by 9 bases; unmatched bases: 6. CDR3 nucleotides: TGCGCCAGCAGTGAGCCATACAGGGGTCAAGCTTTCTTT. This translates into CASSEPYRGQAFF.

The V and J genes are TRBV6-5 and TRBJ1-5; 8 bases are shared with TRBD1. Germline loops: CDR1 MNHEY, CDR2 SVGAGI. The CDR3 length is 14 residues. J gave up 1 base and V 7 bases, and 3 bases lay outside the gene matches. The CDR3 region is CASKQGASNQPQHF. DNA for the CDR3: TGTGCCAGCAAGCAGGGGGCGAGCAATCAGCCCCAGCATTTT.

This chain uses TRBV6-5 with TRBJ2-7, with D perhaps TRBD1 (5 bases). The germline gives CDR1 MNHEY, CDR2 SVGAGI. The CDR3 spans 13 residues. Deletions cut 2 bases from V and 3 bases from J, with 8 bases between. The CDR3 bases are TGTGCCAGCAGTTACGCAGGGAACTACGAGCAGTACTTC. The encoded protein is CASSYAGNYEQYF.

The chain joins TRBV2 to TRBJ1-5; TRBD1 matches 10 bases. The CDR3 runs 13 residues. V lost 6 bases to trimming and J lost 7 bases; unmatched junction nucleotides: 3. Per germline, CDR1 SNHLY and CDR2 FYNNEI. The CDR3 here is CASSGTGAQPQHF. CDR3 DNA: TGTGCCAGCAGCGGGACAGGGGCACAGCCCCAGCATTTT. Variable domain in full (rest from reference TRBV2 and TRBJ1-5): EPEVTQTPSHQVTQMGQEVILRCVPISNHLYFYWYRQILGQKVEFLVSFYNNEISEKSEIFDDQFSVERPDGSNFTLKIRSTKLEDSAMYFCASSGTGAQPQHFGDGTRLSIL.

The V and J genes are TRBV28 and TRBJ2-5, with a weak D call TRBD1 (6 bases). Trimming took off 6 bases at V and 5 bases at J, with 16 bases between the two ends. Germline V gives CDR1 MDHEN, CDR2 SYDVKM. The CDR3 sequence is 14 residues long. CDR3 sequence (DNA): TGTGCCAGCAGACCAGCTGGGGGCGGGGAGACCCAGTACTTC. Amino acid sequence: CASRPAGGGETQYF.

This sequence joins TRBV15 and TRBJ2-5; 15 bases agree with TRBD2. CDR1 and CDR2 (germline): LNHNV, YYDKDF (reference sequence). There are 19 residues in the CDR3. Trimming removed 1 base from V and 1 base from J; junction bases left unmatched: 7. CDR3 in amino acids: CATSRVGLAGGTIQETQYF. CDR3 in DNA: TGTGCCACCAGCAGAGTGGGACTAGCGGGGGGCACAATCCAAGAGACCCAGTACTTC.

The CDR3 is CASTLGLAGGPSDEQFF. CDR3 bases: TGTGCCAGCACCCTCGGACTAGCGGGGGGGCCGTCGGATGAGCAGTTCTTC. The chain joins TRBV11-2 to TRBJ2-1, with 15 bases that match TRBD2. Germline V gene data show CDR1 as SGHAT and CDR2 as FQNNGV. The J segment lost 8 bases and the V segment lost 7 bases, leaving 12 bases of the junction unmatched. CDR3 length: 17 amino acids.

At least ten counts were recorded for this clone. The CDR3 spells CASSYPEPSTEAFF. The CDR3 coding sequence is TGTGCCAGCAGTTACCCCGAACCGAGCACTGAAGCTTTCTTT. The chain uses TRBV6-6 and TRBJ1-1; D unclear. There are 14 residues in the CDR3. V lost 2 bases, J lost 4 bases, and 11 bases lay in between. Per the germline V gene, CDR1 is MNHNY and CDR2 is SVGAGI (reference sequence).

The V call is TRBV15, the J call TRBJ1-1; D not resolved. Trimming removed 0 bases at V and 6 bases at J, with 14 bases between. The germline CDR1 and CDR2 sequences are LNHNV and YYDKDF (reference sequence). The CDR3 covers 15 residues. DNA for the CDR3: TGTGCCACCAGCAGAGAAATGCAGAGGTGGGCTGAAGCTTTCTTT. The encoded protein is CATSREMQRWAEAFF.

The chain couples TRBV2 to TRBJ2-3; TRBD1 matches at 8 bases. V lost 6 bases to trimming and J lost 3 bases; unmatched junction nucleotides: 5. CDR1 and CDR2 from the germline V gene are SNHLY and FYNNEI. The CDR3 totals 14 residues. As DNA, the CDR3 is TGTGCCAGCAGCAAAACAGGGGGAACAGATACGCAGTATTTT. Translation gives CASSKTGGTDTQYF.

This clone was detected a few times. The chain links TRBV28 to TRBJ2-1, with 10 positions matching TRBD2. The V and J ends lost 2 bases and 11 bases, in that order; junction bases with no gene match: 6. This CDR3 is built from 14 residues. Germline CDR1 is MDHEN and CDR2 is SYDVKM. CDR3 in amino acids: CASSLPAGGLKQFF. CDR3 nucleotides: TGTGCCAGCAGTTTACCAGCGGGGGGGCTAAAGCAGTTCTTC.

The genes are TRBV6-5 and TRBJ2-7; 8 bases fit TRBD2. CDR3 size: 13 residues. The germline gives CDR1 MNHEY, CDR2 SVGAGI. After removal of 6 bases from V and 9 bases from J, the junction contained 10 bases not matched to a gene. CDR3 in DNA: TGTGCCAGCAGCCCCCCCGGGGGGGCGAGGCAGTACTTC. Protein sequence: CASSPPGGARQYF.